What follows are 22 T cell receptor beta chains derived from one specimen sequenced in a study of graft-versus-host responses after intestinal transplantation. Method: immunoSEQ multiplex PCR; TCRdb's copy keeps in-frame clones and lacks some. The table lists fewer than 6,500 clones, around 76% of them singletons. From the graft tissue, intraepithelial and lamina propria lymphocytes were released through processing. The sample consisted of ileum tissue, taken 220 to 240 days after intestinal transplant. The source of these receptors is a human patient who received an intestinal transplant, so some T cells may come from the graft donor.

The V gene is TRBV5-4, the J gene TRBJ2-5; unclear D gene. The CDR3 covers 13 residues. CDR1 and CDR2 (germline): SGHNT, YYREEE (reference sequence). Between the trimmed V and J ends, which lost 2 bases and 1 base, there was a span of 6 bases. CDR3 sequence (DNA): TGTGCCAGCAGCTTAGGGCGCCAAGAGACCCAGTACTTC. Its protein is CASSLGRQETQYF.

This clone was found a few times. V and J are TRBV7-2 and TRBJ1-3, with unresolved D. V was pared by 6 bases and J by 9 bases, with 12 bases between. The length of the CDR3 is 12 residues. Germline CDR1 and CDR2: SGHTA and FQGNSA. The CDR3 spells CASSFTPGTIYF. The DNA of the CDR3 is TGTGCCAGCAGTTTCACCCCAGGCACCATATATTTT.

The chain links TRBV7-2 to TRBJ1-4, with TRBD1 matching over 8 bases. The V and J ends lost 5 bases and 8 bases, in that order; junction bases with no gene match: 10. This CDR3 has 15 amino acids. CDR1 is SGHTA and CDR2 is FQGNSA in the germline V gene. The CDR3 nucleotides read TGTGCCAGCAGCGTCTCAGGGGGCTATTGGGAAAAACTGTTTTTT. Amino acids: CASSVSGGYWEKLFF.

V and J are TRBV7-2 and TRBJ2-2; D is uncertain. This CDR3 has 12 residues. The V gene's germline CDR1 is SGHTA and CDR2 FQGNSA. Trimming removed 0 bases from V and 7 bases from J, with 3 bases in between. The CDR3 nucleotides are TGTGCCAGCAGCTTAGCAGACGGGGAGCTGTTTTTT. Protein: CASSLADGELFF.

This clone was seen just once. This sequence joins TRBV5-4 and TRBJ1-2; D is ambiguous. The CDR3 covers 11 residues. V dropped 2 bases and J dropped 7 bases, with 6 bases sitting between them. Germline assignment: CDR1 SGHNT and CDR2 YYREEE (reference sequence). The DNA for the CDR3 is TGTGCCAGCAGCTTCGGAGGTGGCTACACCTTC. Translation: CASSFGGGYTF.

A few counts support this clone. The chain employs TRBV7-7 and TRBJ2-2; possible D gene TRBD1, 6 bases. This CDR3 has 18 amino acids. Trimming left V 5 bases short and J 1 base short, with 20 bases between. CDR1 and CDR2 (germline): SSHAT, FNYEAQ (reference sequence). This CDR3 reads CASSLHYGSRGNTGELFF. CDR3 sequence (DNA): TGTGCCAGCAGCCTACATTACGGGTCCAGGGGGAACACCGGGGAGCTGTTTTTT.

V gene TRBV7-3 combines with J gene TRBJ1-5; D uncertain. The germline V gene encodes CDR1 SGHTA and CDR2 FQGTGA. This CDR3 is built from 13 residues. The ends were cut back, 2 bases at V and 3 bases at J, with 5 bases in the middle. CDR3 coding DNA: TGTGCCAGCAGCTTACGGGTCAATCAGCCCCAGCATTTT. Protein product: CASSLRVNQPQHF.

This chain uses TRBV5-1 with TRBJ2-3; no clear D. This CDR3 has 13 amino acids. Trimming left V 0 bases short and J 4 bases short, with 6 bases between. Germline CDR1 SGHRS, CDR2 YFSETQ. The CDR3 nucleotides are TGCGCCAGCAGCTTGGGCACTTCAGATACGCAGTATTTT. Translating it yields CASSLGTSDTQYF.

The rearrangement joins TRBV7-2 to TRBJ2-5; D gene unclear. The CDR3 loop spans 12 amino acids. V shed 5 bases and J shed 7 bases, with 11 bases lying between them. In germline, CDR1 is SGHTA, CDR2 FQGNSA. CDR3: CASSPTPGTQYF. The CDR3 nucleotides read TGTGCCAGCAGCCCCACCCCAGGGACCCAGTACTTC.

This chain uses TRBV5-1 with TRBJ2-3; perhaps TRBD1 as D (5 bases). CDR3 length: 14 amino acids. V was trimmed by 0 bases and J by 4 bases, leaving 9 bases between them. The germline CDR1 and CDR2 sequences are SGHRS and YFSETQ. CDR3 region: CASSLANRPDTQYF. The CDR3 DNA reads TGCGCCAGCAGCTTGGCCAACAGGCCAGATACGCAGTATTTT. Looking up the rest from reference TRBV5-1 and TRBJ2-3 gives the full variable domain: KAGVTQTPRYLIKTRGQQVTLSCSPISGHRSVSWYQQTPGQGLQFLFEYFSETQRNKGNFPGRFSGRQFSNSRSEMNVSTLELGDSALYLCASSLANRPDTQYFGPGTRLTVL.

With regard to this clone: An end of the junction does not agree with germline; a read error may underlie this. V and J are TRBV7-8 and TRBJ2-4, with 9 nucleotides matching TRBD2. This CDR3 has 17 residues. Germline V gene data show CDR1 as SGHVS and CDR2 as FQNEAQ. The CDR3 bases are TGTGCCCGCAGCTTACACGACTCTAGCGGGGACTCTGGCATTCAGTACTTC. It specifies CARSLHDSSGDSGIQYF.

This chain's CDR3 is CASSSGTSGAGTQYF. In nucleotides, the CDR3 is TGTGCCAGCAGTAGCGGGACTAGCGGGGCGGGTACGCAGTATTTT. The V call is TRBV6-9, the J call TRBJ2-3; 13 bases line up with TRBD2. The germline gives CDR1 MNHGY, CDR2 SVAAGI. Unmatched junction bases numbered 7, after V lost 5 bases and J lost 8 bases. This CDR3 contains 15 residues.

The CDR3 loop reads CASSERGTILAKNIQYF. CDR3 nucleotide sequence: TGTGCCAGCAGTGAACGGGGGACTATCTTAGCCAAAAACATTCAGTACTTC. The chain carries TRBV6-1 and TRBJ2-4, with TRBD2 identical over 7 bases. Germline V gene data show CDR1 as MNHNS and CDR2 as SASEGT. The CDR3 sequence is 17 residues long. J lost 0 bases, V lost 2 bases, and 7 bases had no gene match.

The rearrangement uses TRBV6-5 and TRBJ2-7; TRBD1 is a possible D gene (6 bases). The germline V gene encodes CDR1 MNHEY and CDR2 SVGAGI. The CDR3 length is 16 residues. The V and J ends lost 2 bases and 7 bases respectively, with 21 bases between them. CDR3 protein: CASSYRGWQGLREQYF. For the CDR3, the DNA is TGTGCCAGCAGTTACAGGGGGTGGCAGGGGTTGAGGGAGCAGTACTTC.

This chain uses TRBV10-3 with TRBJ1-2; TRBD1 matches 9 bases. The CDR3 spans 13 residues. Germline V gene lookup returns CDR1 ENHRY and CDR2 SYGVKD. V lost 8 bases to trimming and J lost 5 bases; unmatched junction nucleotides: 6. Here the CDR3 DNA reads TGTGCCATCTCCACAGGGGGCGTATATGGCTACACCTTC. The encoded protein is CAISTGGVYGYTF.

The sample holds one count of this clone. The CDR3 sequence: CSVEDPSGGPGEQFF. Here the CDR3 DNA reads TGCAGCGTTGAAGACCCTAGCGGGGGGCCGGGTGAGCAGTTCTTC. The V call is TRBV29-1, the J call TRBJ2-1; TRBD2 aligns across 11 bases. Trimming at V came to 0 bases and at J to 9 bases, leaving 7 bases not matched to a gene. There are 15 residues in the CDR3. Germline V gene sequence: CDR1 SQVTM, CDR2 ANQGSEA.

The rearrangement links TRBV5-1 to TRBJ1-3; no definite D call. With 0 bases removed from V and 0 bases from J, the gap between germline ends came to 10 bases. Germline lookup yields CDR1 SGHRS and CDR2 YFSETQ. The CDR3 length is 16 residues. As DNA, the CDR3 is TGCGCCAGCAGCTTGGGCGACATACGCTCTGGAAACACCATATATTTT. Protein sequence: CASSLGDIRSGNTIYF.

The CDR3 reads CASSFGNTEAFF. CDR3 DNA: TGTGCCAGCAGTTTCGGGAACACTGAAGCTTTCTTT. The V gene is TRBV6-5, the J gene TRBJ1-1; D is undetermined. Germline CDR1 MNHEY, CDR2 SVGAGI. The CDR3 runs to 12 residues. V was cut by 4 bases and J by 1 base, with 4 bases left in between.

The V call is TRBV15, the J call TRBJ1-4; TRBD1 agrees at 7 bases. Germline lookup yields CDR1 LNHNV and CDR2 YYDKDF (reference sequence). Trimming took 6 bases from V and 7 from J; bases not matched to a gene: 11. This CDR3 spans 15 amino acids. The CDR3 here is CATSPGQVGGEKLFF. The CDR3 nucleotides are TGTGCCACCAGTCCAGGACAGGTGGGGGGTGAAAAACTGTTTTTT. The full variable domain, its missing parts supplied by reference TRBV15 and TRBJ1-4, is DAMVIQNPRYQVTQFGKPVTLSCSQTLNHNVMYWYQQKSSQAPKLLFHYYDKDFNNEADTPDNFQSRRPNTSFCFLDIRSPGLGDTAMYLCATSPGQVGGEKLFFGSGTQLSVL.

This chain connects TRBV5-6 to TRBJ1-1; possibly TRBD1 for D (5 bases). The ends were cut back, 1 base at V and 1 base at J, with 17 bases in the middle. CDR3 size: 17 residues. Germline CDR1 is SGHDT and CDR2 is YYEEEE. The CDR3 bases are TGTGCCAGCAGCTTGATATCGACGGCAGGGAGGAACACTGAAGCTTTCTTT. Translated: CASSLISTAGRNTEAFF.

The rearrangement joins TRBV28 to TRBJ1-5; 7 bases line up with TRBD1. Trimming removed 2 bases from V and 7 bases from J; junction bases left unmatched: 8. CDR3 length: 15 residues. The germline CDR1 and CDR2 sequences are MDHEN and SYDVKM. The CDR3, as DNA: TGTGCCAGCAGTTTAACAGGGGAAATGTGGCAGCCCCAGCATTTT. It encodes CASSLTGEMWQPQHF. Combining the CDR3 with reference TRBV28 and TRBJ1-5 gives the whole variable domain DVKVTQSSRYLVKRTGEKVFLECVQDMDHENMFWYRQDPGLGLRLIYFSYDVKMKEKGDIPEGYSVSREKKERFSLILESASTNQTSMYLCASSLTGEMWQPQHFGDGTRLSIL.

This clone turned up a few times. The chain uses TRBV7-2 and TRBJ1-5, with unresolved D. V lost 4 bases and J lost 3, with 4 bases in between. Looked up from germline, CDR1 is SGHTA and CDR2 is FQGNSA. The CDR3 contains 12 residues. This chain's CDR3 is CASSSINQPQHF. CDR3 nucleotides: TGTGCCAGCAGCTCAATCAATCAGCCCCAGCATTTT. Complete variable domain (other parts from reference TRBV7-2 and TRBJ1-5): GAGVSQSPSNKVTEKGKDVELRCDPISGHTALYWYRQSLGQGLEFLIYFQGNSAPDKSGLPSDRFSAERTGGSVSTLTIQRTQQEDSAVYLCASSSINQPQHFGDGTRLSIL.